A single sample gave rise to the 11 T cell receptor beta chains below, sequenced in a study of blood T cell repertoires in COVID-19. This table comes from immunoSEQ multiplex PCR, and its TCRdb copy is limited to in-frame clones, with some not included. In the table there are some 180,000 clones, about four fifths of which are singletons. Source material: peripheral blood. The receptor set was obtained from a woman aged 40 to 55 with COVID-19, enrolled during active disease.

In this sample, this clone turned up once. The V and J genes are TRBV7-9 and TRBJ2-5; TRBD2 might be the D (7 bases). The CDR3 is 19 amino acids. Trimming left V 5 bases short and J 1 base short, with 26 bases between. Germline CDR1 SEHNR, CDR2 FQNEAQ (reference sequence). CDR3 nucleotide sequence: TGTGCCAGCAGCCTACCTCGCGGGGGCCACACTACCTTCCAAGAGACCCAGTACTTC. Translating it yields CASSLPRGGHTTFQETQYF.

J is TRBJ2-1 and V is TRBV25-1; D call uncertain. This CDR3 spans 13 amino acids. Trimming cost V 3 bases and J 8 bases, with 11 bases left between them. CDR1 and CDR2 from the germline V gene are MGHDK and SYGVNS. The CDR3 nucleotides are TGTGCCAGCAGTGACAGATTAGCCCATGAGCAGTTCTTC. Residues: CASSDRLAHEQFF.

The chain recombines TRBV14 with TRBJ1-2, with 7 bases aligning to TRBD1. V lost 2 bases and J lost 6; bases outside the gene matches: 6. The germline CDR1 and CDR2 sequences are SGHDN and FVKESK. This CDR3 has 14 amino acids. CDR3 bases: TGTGCCAGCAGCCAATTGGGCAGGGGGAATGGCTACACCTTC. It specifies CASSQLGRGNGYTF. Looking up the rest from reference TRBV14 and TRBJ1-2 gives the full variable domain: EAGVTQFPSHSVIEKGQTVTLRCDPISGHDNLYWYRRVMGKEIKFLLHFVKESKQDESGMPNNRFLAERTGGTYSTLKVQPAELEDSGVYFCASSQLGRGNGYTFGSGTRLTVV.

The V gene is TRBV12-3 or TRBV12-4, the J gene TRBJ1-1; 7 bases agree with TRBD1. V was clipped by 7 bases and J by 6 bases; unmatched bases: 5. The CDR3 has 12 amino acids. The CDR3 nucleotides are TGTGCCAGCACCCTTACAGGGGCTGAAGCTTTCTTT. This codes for CASTLTGAEAFF.

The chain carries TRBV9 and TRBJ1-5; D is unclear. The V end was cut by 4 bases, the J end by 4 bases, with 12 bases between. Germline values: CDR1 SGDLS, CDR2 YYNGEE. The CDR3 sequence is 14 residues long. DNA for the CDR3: TGTGCCAGCAGCAATTGGGCCGATAATCAGCCCCAGCATTTT. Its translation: CASSNWADNQPQHF.

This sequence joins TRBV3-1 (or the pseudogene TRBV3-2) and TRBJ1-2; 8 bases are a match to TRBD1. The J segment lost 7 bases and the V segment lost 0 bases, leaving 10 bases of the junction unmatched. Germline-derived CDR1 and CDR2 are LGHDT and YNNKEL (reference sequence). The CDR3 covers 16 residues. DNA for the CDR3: TGTGCCAGCAGCCAAGACGGGGGCAGGGGGCGAATTGGCTACACCTTC. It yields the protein CASSQDGGRGRIGYTF.

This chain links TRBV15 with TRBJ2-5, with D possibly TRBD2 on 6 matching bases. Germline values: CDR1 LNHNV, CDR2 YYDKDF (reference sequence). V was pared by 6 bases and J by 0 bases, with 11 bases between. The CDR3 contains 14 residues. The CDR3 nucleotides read TGTGCCACCAGAAACCGGGACTACCAAGAGACCCAGTACTTC. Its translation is CATRNRDYQETQYF.

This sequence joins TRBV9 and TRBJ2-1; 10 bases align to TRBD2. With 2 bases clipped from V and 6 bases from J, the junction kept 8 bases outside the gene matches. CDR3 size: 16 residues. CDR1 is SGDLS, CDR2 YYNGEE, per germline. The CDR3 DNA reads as TGTGCCAGCAGCGTGGGAGCGGGGGGGCCTTCCAATGAGCAGTTCTTC. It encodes CASSVGAGGPSNEQFF.

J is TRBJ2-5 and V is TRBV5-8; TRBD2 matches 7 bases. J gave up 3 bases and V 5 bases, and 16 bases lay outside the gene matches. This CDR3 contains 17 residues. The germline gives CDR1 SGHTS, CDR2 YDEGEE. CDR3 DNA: TGTGCCAGCAGTCTATCCTGGGGAGGGAGGTCCGAAGAGACCCAGTACTTC. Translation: CASSLSWGGRSEETQYF.

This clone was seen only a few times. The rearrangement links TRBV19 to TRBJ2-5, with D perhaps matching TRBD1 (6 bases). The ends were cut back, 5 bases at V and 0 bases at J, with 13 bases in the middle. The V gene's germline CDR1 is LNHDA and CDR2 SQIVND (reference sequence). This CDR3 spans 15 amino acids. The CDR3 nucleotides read TGTGCCAGTAGTCCGGGACACACGTACCAAGAGACCCAGTACTTC. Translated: CASSPGHTYQETQYF. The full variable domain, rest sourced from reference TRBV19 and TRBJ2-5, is DGGITQSPKYLFRKEGQNVTLSCEQNLNHDAMYWYRQDPGQGLRLIYYSQIVNDFQKGDIAEGYSVSREKKESFPLTVTSAQKNPTAFYLCASSPGHTYQETQYFGPGTRLLVL.

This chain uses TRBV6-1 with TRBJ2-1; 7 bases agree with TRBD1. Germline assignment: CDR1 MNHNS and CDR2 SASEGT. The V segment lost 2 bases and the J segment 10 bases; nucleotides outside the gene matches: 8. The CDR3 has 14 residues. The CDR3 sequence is CASSEMGQSPEQFF. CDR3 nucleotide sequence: TGTGCCAGCAGTGAAATGGGACAGTCTCCGGAGCAGTTCTTC.